This TCR beta chain was sequenced during a study of T cells expressing NK-cell markers. Whole-study context: Sequencing covered eight donors, seven HCMV-seropositive and one seronegative.

Study results and caveats: Of the CD8+ T cell pool in 5 to 7 donors, about 1.0-8% was accounted for by dominant NKG2C+ clonotypes.

Regarding this clonotype: Its antigen is unknown.

Germline CDR1 is DFQATT and CDR2 is SNEGSKA (reference sequence). The CDR3 loop spans 12 amino acids. After re-calling the 5' RACE reads, TCRdb lists one entry per CDR3 protein, DNA absent. This table lists 350,000 to 500,000 distinct CDR3 sequences. The clonotype comes from a woman between 18 and 75 years old in good health. The sample taken for sequencing was blood T cells: a sorted CD56 or NKG2C T cell subset, CD4+ or CD8+ T cells, or bulk PBMC T cells (not recorded which). This chain joins TRBV20-1 and TRBJ2-7; TCRdb names TRBD1, which stays unverified in the absence of DNA. CDR3 loop: CSARPTGGEQYF.